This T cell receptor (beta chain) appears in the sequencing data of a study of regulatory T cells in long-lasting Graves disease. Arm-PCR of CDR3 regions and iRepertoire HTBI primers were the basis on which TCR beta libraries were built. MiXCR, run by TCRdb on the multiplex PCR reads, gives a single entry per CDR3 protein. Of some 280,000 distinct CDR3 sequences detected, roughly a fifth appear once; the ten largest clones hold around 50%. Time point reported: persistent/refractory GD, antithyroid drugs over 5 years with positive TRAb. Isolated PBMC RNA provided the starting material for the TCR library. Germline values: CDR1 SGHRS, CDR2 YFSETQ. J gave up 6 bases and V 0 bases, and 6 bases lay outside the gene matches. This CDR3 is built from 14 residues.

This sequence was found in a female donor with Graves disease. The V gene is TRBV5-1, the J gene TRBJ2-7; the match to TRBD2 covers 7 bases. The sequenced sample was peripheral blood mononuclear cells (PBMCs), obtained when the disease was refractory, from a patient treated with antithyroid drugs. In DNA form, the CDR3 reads TGCGCCAGCAGCTTGGAGCAGCGGGGCGGCGAGCAGTACTTC. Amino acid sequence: CASSLEQRGGEQYF.